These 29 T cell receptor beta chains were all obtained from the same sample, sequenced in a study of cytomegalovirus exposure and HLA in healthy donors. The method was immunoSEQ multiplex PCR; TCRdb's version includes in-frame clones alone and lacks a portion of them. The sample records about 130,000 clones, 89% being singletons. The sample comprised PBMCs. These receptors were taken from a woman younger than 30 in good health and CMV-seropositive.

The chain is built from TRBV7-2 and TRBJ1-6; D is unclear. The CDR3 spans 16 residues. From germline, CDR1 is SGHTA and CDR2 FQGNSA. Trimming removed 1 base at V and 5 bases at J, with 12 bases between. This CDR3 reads CASSLEAGVNNSPLHF. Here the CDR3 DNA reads TGTGCCAGCAGCTTAGAAGCAGGCGTGAATAATTCACCCCTCCACTTT.

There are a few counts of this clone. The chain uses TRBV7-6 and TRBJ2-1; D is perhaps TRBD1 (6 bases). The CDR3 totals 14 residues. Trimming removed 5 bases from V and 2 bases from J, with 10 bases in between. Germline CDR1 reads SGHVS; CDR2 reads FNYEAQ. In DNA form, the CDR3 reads TGTGCCAGCAGCCCCGGGACAACCTACAATGAGCAGTTCTTC. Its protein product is CASSPGTTYNEQFF.

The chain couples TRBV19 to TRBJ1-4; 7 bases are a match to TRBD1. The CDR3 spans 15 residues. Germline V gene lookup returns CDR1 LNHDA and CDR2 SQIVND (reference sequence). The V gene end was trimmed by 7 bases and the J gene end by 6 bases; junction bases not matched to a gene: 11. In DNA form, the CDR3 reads TGTGCCAGTAATCTCCCGGGCAGGGGGGATGAAAAACTGTTTTTT. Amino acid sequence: CASNLPGRGDEKLFF.

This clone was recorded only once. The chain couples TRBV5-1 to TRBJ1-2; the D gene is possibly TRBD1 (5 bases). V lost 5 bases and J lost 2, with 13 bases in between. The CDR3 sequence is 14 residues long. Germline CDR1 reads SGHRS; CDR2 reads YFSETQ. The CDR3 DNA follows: TGCGCCAGCAGATATCAGGGAAGCAACTATGGCTACACCTTC. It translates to CASRYQGSNYGYTF.

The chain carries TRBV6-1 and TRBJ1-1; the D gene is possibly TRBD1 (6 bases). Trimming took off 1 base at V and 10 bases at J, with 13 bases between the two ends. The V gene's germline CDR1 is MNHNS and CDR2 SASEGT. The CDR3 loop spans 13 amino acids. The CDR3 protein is CASSEDGTWGAFF. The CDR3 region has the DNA TGTGCCAGCAGTGAAGACGGGACATGGGGAGCTTTCTTT.

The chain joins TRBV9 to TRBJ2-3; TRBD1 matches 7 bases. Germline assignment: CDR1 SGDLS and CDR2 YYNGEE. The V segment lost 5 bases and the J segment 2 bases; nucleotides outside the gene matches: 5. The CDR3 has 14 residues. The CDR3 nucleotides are TGTGCCAGCAGTCGACAGGGTGTCACAGATACGCAGTATTTT. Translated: CASSRQGVTDTQYF.

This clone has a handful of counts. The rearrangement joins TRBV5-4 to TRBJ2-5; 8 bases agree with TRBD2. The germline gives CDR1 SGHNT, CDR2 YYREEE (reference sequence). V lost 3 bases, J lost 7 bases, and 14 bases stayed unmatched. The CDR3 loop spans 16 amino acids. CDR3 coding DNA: TGTGCCAGCAGCTCGAGCGGCGGGGGGAGTTTCGGGACCCAGTACTTC. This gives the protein CASSSSGGGSFGTQYF. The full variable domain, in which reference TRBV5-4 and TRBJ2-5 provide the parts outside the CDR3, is ETGVTQSPTHLIKTRGQQVTLRCSSQSGHNTVSWYQQALGQGPQFIFQYYREEENGRGNFPPRFSGLQFPNYSSELNVNALELDDSALYLCASSSSGGGSFGTQYFGPGTRLLVL.

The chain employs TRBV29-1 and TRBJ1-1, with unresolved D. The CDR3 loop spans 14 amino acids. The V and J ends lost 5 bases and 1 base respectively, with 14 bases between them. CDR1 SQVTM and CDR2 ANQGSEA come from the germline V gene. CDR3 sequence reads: CSVLSATRNTEAFF. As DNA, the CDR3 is TGCAGCGTTCTTAGCGCCACCCGGAACACTGAAGCTTTCTTT.

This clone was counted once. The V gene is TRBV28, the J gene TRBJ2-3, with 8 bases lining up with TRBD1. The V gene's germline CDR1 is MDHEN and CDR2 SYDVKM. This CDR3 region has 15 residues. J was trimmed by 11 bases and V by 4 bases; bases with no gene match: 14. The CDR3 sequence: CASSSVRGRAYWQYF. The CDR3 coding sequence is TGTGCCAGCAGTTCGGTCAGGGGGCGCGCCTACTGGCAGTATTTT.

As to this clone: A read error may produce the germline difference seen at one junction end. CDR3 nucleotide sequence: TGTGCCAGCAGCCAAACGGGGGACTTC. It specifies CASSQTGDF. This chain joins TRBV27 and TRBJ2-5; D might be TRBD2 (6 bases). The CDR3 totals 9 residues. The germline V gene has CDR1 MNHEY and CDR2 SMNVEV (reference sequence).

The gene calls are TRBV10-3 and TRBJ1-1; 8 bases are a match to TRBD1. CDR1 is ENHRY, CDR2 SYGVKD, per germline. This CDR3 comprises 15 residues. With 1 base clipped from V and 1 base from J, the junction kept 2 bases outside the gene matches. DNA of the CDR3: TGTGCCATCAGTGAGTACGGACAGGGGAACACTGAAGCTTTCTTT. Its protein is CAISEYGQGNTEAFF.

CDR3 sequence reads: CASSLDRAGRGYNEQFF. In nucleotides, the CDR3 is TGTGCCAGCAGCTTGGATCGTGCAGGGCGGGGGTACAATGAGCAGTTCTTC. The chain has TRBV11-2 and TRBJ2-1; 7 positions agree with TRBD2. The ends lost 3 bases at V and 4 bases at J; junction bases unmatched: 12. Germline CDR1 reads SGHAT; CDR2 reads FQNNGV. The CDR3 covers 17 residues.

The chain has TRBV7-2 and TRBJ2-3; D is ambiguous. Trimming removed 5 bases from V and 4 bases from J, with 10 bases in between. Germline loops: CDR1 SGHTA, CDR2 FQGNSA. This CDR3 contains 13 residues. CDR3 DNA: TGTGCCAGCAGCGGTCTAGTATCAGATACGCAGTATTTT. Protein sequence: CASSGLVSDTQYF.

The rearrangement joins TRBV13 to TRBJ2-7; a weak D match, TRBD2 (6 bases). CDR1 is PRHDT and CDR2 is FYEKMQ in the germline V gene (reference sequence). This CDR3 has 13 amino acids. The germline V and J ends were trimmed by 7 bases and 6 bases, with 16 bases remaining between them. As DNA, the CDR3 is TGTGCCAGCACCGGAAGTGGGGGAGGCGAGCAGTACTTC. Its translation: CASTGSGGGEQYF.

The CDR3 sequence is CASSEGAPYEQYF. As DNA, the CDR3 is TGTGCCAGCAGCGAGGGGGCCCCCTACGAGCAGTACTTC. The gene calls are TRBV14 and TRBJ2-7; 7 positions match TRBD1. With 5 bases clipped from V and 2 bases from J, the junction kept 3 bases outside the gene matches. Germline V CDR1 and CDR2: SGHDN, FVKESK. The CDR3 has 13 amino acids.

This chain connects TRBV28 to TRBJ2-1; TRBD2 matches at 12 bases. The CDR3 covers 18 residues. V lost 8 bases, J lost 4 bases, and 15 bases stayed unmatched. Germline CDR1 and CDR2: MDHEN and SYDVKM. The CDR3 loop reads CASAELAGGPVQYNEQFF. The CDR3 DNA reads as TGTGCCAGCGCGGAGCTAGCGGGGGGGCCGGTGCAGTACAATGAGCAGTTCTTC.

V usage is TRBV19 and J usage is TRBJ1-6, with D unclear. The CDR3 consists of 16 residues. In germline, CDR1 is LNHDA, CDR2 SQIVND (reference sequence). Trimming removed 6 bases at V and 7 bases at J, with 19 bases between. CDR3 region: CASRPDPQLWNSPLHF. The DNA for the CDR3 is TGTGCCAGTAGACCCGATCCGCAGTTGTGGAATTCACCCCTCCACTTT.

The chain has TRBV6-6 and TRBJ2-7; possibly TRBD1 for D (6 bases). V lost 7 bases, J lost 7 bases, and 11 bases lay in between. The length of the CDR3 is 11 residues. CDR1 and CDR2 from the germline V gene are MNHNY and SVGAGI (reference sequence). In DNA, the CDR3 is TGTGCCAGCATCCTGGGGGCAGAGCAGTACTTC. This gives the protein CASILGAEQYF.

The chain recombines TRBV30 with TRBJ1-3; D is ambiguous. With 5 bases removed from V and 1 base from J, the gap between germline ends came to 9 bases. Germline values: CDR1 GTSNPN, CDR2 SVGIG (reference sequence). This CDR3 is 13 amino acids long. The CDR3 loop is CAWGRYSGNTIYF. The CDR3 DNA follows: TGTGCCTGGGGGAGGTATTCTGGAAACACCATATATTTT.

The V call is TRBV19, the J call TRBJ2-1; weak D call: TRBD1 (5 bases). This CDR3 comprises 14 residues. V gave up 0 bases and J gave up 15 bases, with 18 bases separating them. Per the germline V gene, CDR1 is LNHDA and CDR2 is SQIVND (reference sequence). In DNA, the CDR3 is TGTGCCAGTAGTATAGAAGCCGGCCAGGGTAACGCGTTCTTC. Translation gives CASSIEAGQGNAFF.

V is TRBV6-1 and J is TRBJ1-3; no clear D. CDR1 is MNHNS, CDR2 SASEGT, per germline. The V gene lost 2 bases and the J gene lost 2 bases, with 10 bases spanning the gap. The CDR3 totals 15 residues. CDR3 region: CASSEQRVTGNTIYF. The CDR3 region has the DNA TGTGCCAGCAGTGAACAACGGGTAACTGGAAACACCATATATTTT.

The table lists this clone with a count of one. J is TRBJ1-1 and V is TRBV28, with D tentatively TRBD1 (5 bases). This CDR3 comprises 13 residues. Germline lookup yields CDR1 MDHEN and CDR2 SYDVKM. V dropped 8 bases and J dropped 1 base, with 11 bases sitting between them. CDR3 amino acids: CASAGGRNTEAFF. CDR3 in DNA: TGTGCCAGCGCGGGGGGAAGGAACACTGAAGCTTTCTTT.

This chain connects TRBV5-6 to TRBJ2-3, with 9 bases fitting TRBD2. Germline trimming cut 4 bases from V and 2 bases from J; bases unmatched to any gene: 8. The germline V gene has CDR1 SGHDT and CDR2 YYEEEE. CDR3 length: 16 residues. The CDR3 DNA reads TGTGCCAGCAGCCCGGTGGGACTAGCATCCACAGATACGCAGTATTTT. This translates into CASSPVGLASTDTQYF.

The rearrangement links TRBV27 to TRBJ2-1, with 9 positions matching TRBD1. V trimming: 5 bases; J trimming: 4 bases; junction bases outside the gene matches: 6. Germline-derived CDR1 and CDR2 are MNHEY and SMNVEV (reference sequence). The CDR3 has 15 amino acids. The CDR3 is CASSLDRGYYNEQFF. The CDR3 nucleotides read TGTGCCAGCAGTCTAGACAGGGGGTATTACAATGAGCAGTTCTTC.

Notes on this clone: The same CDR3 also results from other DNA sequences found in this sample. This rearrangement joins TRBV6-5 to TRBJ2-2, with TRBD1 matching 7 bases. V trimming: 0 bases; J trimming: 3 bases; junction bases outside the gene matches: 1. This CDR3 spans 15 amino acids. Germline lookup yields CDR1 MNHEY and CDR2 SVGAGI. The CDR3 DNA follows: TGTGCCAGCAGTTACTCACAGGGGTACACCGGGGAGCTGTTTTTT. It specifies CASSYSQGYTGELFF.

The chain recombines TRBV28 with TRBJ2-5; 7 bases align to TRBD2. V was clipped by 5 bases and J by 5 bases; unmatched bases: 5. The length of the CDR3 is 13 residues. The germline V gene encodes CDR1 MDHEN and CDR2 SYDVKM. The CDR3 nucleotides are TGTGCCAGCAGTGGGGGGGACTGGGAGACCCAGTACTTC. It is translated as CASSGGDWETQYF.

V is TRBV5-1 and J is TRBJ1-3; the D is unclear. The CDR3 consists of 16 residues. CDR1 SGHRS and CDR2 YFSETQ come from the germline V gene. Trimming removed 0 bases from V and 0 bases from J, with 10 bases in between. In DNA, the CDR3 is TGCGCCAGCAGCTTGGATGGCGGATACTCTGGAAACACCATATATTTT. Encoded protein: CASSLDGGYSGNTIYF.

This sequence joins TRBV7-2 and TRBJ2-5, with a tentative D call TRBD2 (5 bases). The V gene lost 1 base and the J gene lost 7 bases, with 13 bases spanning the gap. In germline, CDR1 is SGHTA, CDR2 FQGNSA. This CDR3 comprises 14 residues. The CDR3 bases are TGTGCCAGCAGCTTAGGAGGTAGCGAATGGACCCAGTACTTC. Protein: CASSLGGSEWTQYF.

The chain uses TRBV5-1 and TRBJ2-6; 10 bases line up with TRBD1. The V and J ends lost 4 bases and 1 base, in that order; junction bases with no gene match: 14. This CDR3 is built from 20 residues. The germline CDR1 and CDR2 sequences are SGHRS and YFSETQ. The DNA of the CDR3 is TGCGCCAGCAGCCGTCGGATTGGAGCGGACAGGGGGTCTGGGGCCAACGTCCTGACTTTC. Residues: CASSRRIGADRGSGANVLTF.